This T cell receptor beta chain was identified in a study of post-analysis software for immune sequencing data. Study findings and constraints: People with multiple sclerosis had a significantly lower normalized Chao1 diversity than controls did. Co-batched samples clustered tightly together by F measure. Patients showed TRBV5-6, TRBV5-1 and TRBV20-1 among several TRBV segments more frequent than in controls.

For this clonotype: Its specificity is unknown.

This CDR3 region has 13 residues. The V and J ends lost 2 bases and 6 bases respectively, with 9 bases between them. CDR1 is MDHEN and CDR2 is SYDVKM in the germline V gene. Prepared TCR beta cDNA libraries contained unique molecular identifiers. Roughly 500,000 cDNA molecules were obtained from roughly 0.93 to 9.6 million T cells. Via MiXCR, TCRdb re-called the PCR reads, giving one row per CDR3 protein. The profile covers more than 350,000 distinct CDR3 sequences, with over 30% appearing a single time and less than 10% taken by the ten largest. Sequencing was performed on blood. The J gene is TRBJ2-3, the V gene TRBV28; D gene uncertain. This TCR was recovered from a girl aged 2 to 9 with multiple sclerosis. This chain's CDR3 is CASSLASLDTQYF. The DNA of the CDR3 is TGTGCCAGCAGTTTAGCTAGTCTGGATACGCAGTATTTT.